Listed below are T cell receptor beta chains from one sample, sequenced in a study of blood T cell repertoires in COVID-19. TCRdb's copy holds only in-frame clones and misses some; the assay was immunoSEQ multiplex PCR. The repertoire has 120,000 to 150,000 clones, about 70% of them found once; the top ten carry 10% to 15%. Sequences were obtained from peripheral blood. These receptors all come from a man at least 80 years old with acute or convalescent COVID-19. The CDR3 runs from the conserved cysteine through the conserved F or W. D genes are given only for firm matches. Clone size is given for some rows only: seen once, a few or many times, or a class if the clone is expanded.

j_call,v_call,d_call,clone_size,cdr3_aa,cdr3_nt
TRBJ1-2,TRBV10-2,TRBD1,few,CASRKTGHDGYTF,TGCGCCAGCAGGAAGACAGGGCATGATGGCTACACCTTC
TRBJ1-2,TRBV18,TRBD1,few,CASSEIFGTGQNTF,TGTGCCAGCTCAGAAATATTCGGGACAGGGCAGAATACCTTC
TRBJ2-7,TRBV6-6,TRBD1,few,CASKNGDRAYEQYF,TGTGCCAGCAAGAATGGGGACAGGGCCTACGAGCAGTACTTC
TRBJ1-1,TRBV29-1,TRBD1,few,CSALGQGASTEAFF,TGCAGCGCACTCGGACAGGGGGCTAGCACTGAAGCTTTCTTT
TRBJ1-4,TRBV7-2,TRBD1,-,CASSLSQGAQNEKLFF,TGTGCCAGCAGCTTATCGCAGGGGGCGCAAAATGAAAAACTGTTTTTT
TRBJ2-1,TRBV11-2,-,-,CASSRGTVEGQFF,TGTGCCAGCAGCCGGGGGACGGTGGAAGGGCAGTTCTTC
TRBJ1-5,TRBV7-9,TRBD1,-,CASSPGQGRGEPQHF,TGTGCCAGCAGCCCCGGACAGGGAAGAGGCGAGCCCCAGCATTTT
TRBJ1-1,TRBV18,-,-,CASSPRAQGTLGAFF,TGTGCCAGCTCACCACGCGCTCAGGGAACCCTGGGAGCTTTCTTT
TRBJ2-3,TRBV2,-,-,CASSEARPNTDTQYF,TGTGCCAGCAGTGAAGCGCGGCCTAACACAGATACGCAGTATTTT
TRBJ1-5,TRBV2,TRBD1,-,CASSDATGDQPQHF,TGTGCCAGCAGTGATGCGACAGGGGATCAGCCCCAGCATTTT
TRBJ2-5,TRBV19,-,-,CASSIDAGRETQYF,TGTGCCAGTAGTATAGATGCGGGCAGGGAGACCCAGTACTTC
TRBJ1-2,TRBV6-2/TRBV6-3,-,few,CASSYRAGPYGYTF,TGTGCCAGCAGTTACAGGGCAGGGCCGTATGGCTACACCTTC
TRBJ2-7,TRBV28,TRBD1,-,CASRVTGGHEQYF,TGTGCCAGCAGGGTGACAGGGGGCCACGAGCAGTACTTC
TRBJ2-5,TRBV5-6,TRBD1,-,CAGSQGAAETQYF,TGTGCCGGGTCCCAGGGGGCTGCGGAGACCCAGTACTTC
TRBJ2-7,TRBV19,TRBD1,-,CASSSRTGVGEQYF,TGTGCCAGTAGTTCCCGGACAGGGGTAGGCGAGCAGTACTTC
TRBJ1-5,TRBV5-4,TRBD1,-,CASSPGGSNQPQHF,TGTGCCAGCAGCCCAGGGGGTAGCAATCAGCCCCAGCATTTT
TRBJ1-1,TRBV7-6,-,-,CASSLPAFGGLNTEAFF,TGTGCCAGCAGCTTACCAGCGTTTGGGGGCCTGAACACTGAAGCTTTCTTT
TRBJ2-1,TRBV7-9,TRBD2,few,CASSSWTSGGAHEQFF,TGTGCCAGCAGCTCGTGGACTAGCGGGGGGGCGCATGAGCAGTTCTTC
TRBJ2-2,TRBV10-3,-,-,CAIQQGGTGELFF,TGTGCCATCCAACAGGGTGGGACCGGGGAGCTGTTTTTT
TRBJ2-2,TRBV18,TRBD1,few,CASSPVWAGGDTGELFF,TGTGCCAGCTCACCAGTTTGGGCAGGGGGCGACACCGGGGAGCTGTTTTTT
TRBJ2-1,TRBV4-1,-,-,CASRGLSEQFF,TGCGCCAGCAGGGGCCTGAGTGAGCAGTTCTTC
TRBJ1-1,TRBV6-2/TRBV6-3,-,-,CASSYSTARGEAFF,TGTGCCAGCAGTTACTCGACCGCCAGGGGTGAAGCTTTCTTT
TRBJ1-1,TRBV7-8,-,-,CASSVLRGGTEAFF,TGTGCCAGCAGCGTCCTGAGGGGAGGGACTGAAGCTTTCTTT
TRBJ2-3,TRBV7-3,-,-,CASSLGHTDTQYF,TGTGCCAGCAGCTTAGGCCACACAGATACGCAGTATTTT
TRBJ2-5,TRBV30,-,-,CAWSGGRETQYF,TGTGCCTGGAGTGGGGGGCGAGAGACCCAGTACTTC
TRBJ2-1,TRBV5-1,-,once,CASSSGGSGYNEQFF,TGCGCCAGCAGCTCCGGGGGATCGGGGTACAATGAGCAGTTCTTC
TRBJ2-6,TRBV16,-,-,CASSGGAQRGANVLTF,TGTGCCAGCAGCGGAGGCGCCCAAAGGGGGGCCAACGTCCTGACTTTC
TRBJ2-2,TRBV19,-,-,CASSIVSRGTGELFF,TGTGCCAGTAGTATAGTCTCCAGGGGTACCGGGGAGCTGTTTTTT
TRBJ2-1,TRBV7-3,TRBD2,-,CASSSGTSGVTNEQFF,TGTGCCAGCAGCTCAGGGACTAGCGGGGTCACGAATGAGCAGTTCTTC
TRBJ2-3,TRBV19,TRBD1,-,CASSPRTGGSDTQYF,TGTGCCAGTAGTCCCCGGACAGGGGGCTCAGATACGCAGTATTTT
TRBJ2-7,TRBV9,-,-,CASSPRGGVGEQYF,TGTGCCAGCAGCCCCCGAGGGGGGGTTGGCGAGCAGTACTTC
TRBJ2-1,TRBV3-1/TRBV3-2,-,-,CASSQDTGHLGNEQFF,TGTGCCAGCAGCCAAGATACAGGGCATCTAGGCAATGAGCAGTTCTTC
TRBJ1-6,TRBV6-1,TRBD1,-,CASSDGTGSFDNSPLHF,TGTGCCAGCAGTGACGGGACAGGGTCGTTCGATAATTCACCCCTCCACTTT
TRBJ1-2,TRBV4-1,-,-,CASSQSVHYGYTF,TGCGCCAGCAGCCAAAGCGTTCACTATGGCTACACCTTC
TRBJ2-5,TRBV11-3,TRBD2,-,CASSLGGGGVFQETQYF,TGTGCCAGCAGCTTAGGGGGGGGTGGAGTTTTTCAAGAGACCCAGTACTTC
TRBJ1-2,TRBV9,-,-,CASSVATTAGYGYTF,TGTGCCAGCAGCGTAGCGACAACGGCGGGCTATGGCTACACCTTC
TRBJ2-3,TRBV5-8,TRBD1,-,CASSLLGQGTDTQYF,TGTGCCAGCAGTCTGTTGGGACAGGGGACAGATACGCAGTATTTT
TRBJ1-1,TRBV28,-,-,CASSLQTAVRGNTEAFF,TGTGCCAGCAGTTTACAGACAGCTGTGAGAGGGAACACTGAAGCTTTCTTT
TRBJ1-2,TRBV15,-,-,CATSSGGTGYTF,TGTGCCACCAGCAGTGGAGGAACTGGCTACACCTTC
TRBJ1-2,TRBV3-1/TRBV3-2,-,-,CASSQETGGGYTF,TGTGCCAGCAGCCAAGAAACTGGAGGGGGCTACACCTTC
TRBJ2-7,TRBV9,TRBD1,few,CASSEGQGSYEQYF,TGTGCCAGCAGCGAGGGACAGGGGTCCTACGAGCAGTACTTC
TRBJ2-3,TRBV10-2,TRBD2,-,CASSGGGPDTQYF,TGCGCCAGCAGTGGGGGGGGACCAGATACGCAGTATTTT
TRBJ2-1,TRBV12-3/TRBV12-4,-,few,CASKITRSGEQFF,TGTGCCAGCAAAATAACGCGGAGCGGCGAGCAGTTCTTC
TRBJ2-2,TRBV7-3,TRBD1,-,CASSPGDSTGELFF,TGTGCCAGCAGCCCAGGGGACAGCACCGGGGAGCTGTTTTTT
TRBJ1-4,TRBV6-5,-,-,CASSLTREGNEKLFF,TGTGCCAGCAGCCTTACTCGGGAGGGTAATGAAAAACTGTTTTTT
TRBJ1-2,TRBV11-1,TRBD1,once,CASSLGGQFNYGYTF,TGTGCCAGCAGCTTAGGGGGACAGTTCAACTATGGCTACACCTTC
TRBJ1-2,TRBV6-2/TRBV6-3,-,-,CASSTSYGYTF,TGTGCCAGCAGCACCAGCTATGGCTACACCTTC
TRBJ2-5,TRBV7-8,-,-,CASSSGRQHQETQYF,TGTGCCAGCAGCTCCGGAAGACAGCACCAAGAGACCCAGTACTTC
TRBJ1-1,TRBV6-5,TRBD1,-,CASSLGQGRAFF,TGTGCCAGCAGCCTCGGACAGGGACGCGCTTTCTTT
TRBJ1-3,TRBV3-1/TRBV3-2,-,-,CASSPWGGGNTIYF,TGTGCCAGCAGCCCCTGGGGGGGCGGAAACACCATATATTTT
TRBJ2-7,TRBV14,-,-,CASSRDGQGGFSGYEQYF,TGTGCCAGCAGCCGAGACGGACAGGGAGGGTTCAGTGGTTACGAGCAGTACTTC
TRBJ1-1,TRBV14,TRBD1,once,CASSQEEGASAEAFF,TGTGCCAGCAGCCAAGAGGAGGGGGCGAGCGCTGAAGCTTTCTTT
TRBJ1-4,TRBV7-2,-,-,CASSLDGSPEKLFF,TGTGCCAGCAGCTTAGACGGGAGCCCTGAAAAACTGTTTTTT
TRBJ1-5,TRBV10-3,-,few,CAISDLGRDNQPQHF,TGTGCCATCAGTGATCTCGGCAGGGACAATCAGCCCCAGCATTTT
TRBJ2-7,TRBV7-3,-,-,CASSLEAGLTYEQYF,TGTGCCAGCAGCTTAGAGGCGGGCCTTACCTACGAGCAGTACTTC
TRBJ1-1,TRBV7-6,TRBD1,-,CASSPTGLNTEAFF,TGTGCCAGCAGCCCGACAGGGTTGAACACTGAAGCTTTCTTT